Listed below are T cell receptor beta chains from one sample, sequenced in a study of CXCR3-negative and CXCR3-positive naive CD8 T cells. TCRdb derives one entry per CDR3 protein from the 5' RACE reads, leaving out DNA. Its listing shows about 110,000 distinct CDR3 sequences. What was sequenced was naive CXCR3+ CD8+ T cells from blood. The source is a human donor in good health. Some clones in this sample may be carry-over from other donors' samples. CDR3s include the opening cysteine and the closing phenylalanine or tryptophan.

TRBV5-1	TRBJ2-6	CASSLAVQSRSGANVLTF
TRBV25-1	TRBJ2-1	CASTLGSEQFF
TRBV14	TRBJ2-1	CASRQRPGGTGEQFF
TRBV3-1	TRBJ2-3	CASSQWQDTQYF
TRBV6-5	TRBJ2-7	CASSYGRGGDEQYF
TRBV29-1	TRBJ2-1	CSVDPRGYNEQFF
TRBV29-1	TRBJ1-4	CSVEDPVQRSNEKLFF
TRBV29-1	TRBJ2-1	CSAGLGSYNEQLF
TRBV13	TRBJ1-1	CASSLQMNPEAFF
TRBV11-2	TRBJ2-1	CASSSRQGALSYNEQFF
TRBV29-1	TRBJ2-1	CSVNLRGREQFF
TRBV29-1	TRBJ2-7	CSATGTGFYEQYF
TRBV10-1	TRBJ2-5	CASSWSQETQYF
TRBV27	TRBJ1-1	CASSLSSSVNTEAFF
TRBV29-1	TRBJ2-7	CSVTGPLREQYF
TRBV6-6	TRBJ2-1	CASSGGGGVNNEQFF
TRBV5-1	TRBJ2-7	CASSSTRGYEQYF
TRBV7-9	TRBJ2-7	CASSSRDSPDELYF
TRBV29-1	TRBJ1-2	CSVLIPTGNYGYTF
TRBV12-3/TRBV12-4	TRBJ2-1	CASEIGGNEQFF
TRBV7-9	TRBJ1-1	CASSFPMNTEAFF
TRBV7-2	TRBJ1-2	CASSPTGAPSYGYTF
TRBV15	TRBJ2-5	CATSRPGTGVETQYF
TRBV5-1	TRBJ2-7	CASSIPDPYEQYF
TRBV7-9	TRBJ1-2	CASSLDRQVNYGYTF
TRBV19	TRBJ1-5	CASSPTKKGYQPQHF
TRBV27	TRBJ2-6	CASTAQGPSAGANVLTF
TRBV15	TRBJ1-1	CATSREKVPPGEAFF
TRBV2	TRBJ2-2	CASREASGDTGELFF
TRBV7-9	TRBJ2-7	CASSPRGAWEQYF
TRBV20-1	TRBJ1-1	CSAREMGGEAFF
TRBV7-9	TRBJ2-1	CASSSGTATYNEQFF
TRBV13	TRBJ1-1	CASILISNTEAFF
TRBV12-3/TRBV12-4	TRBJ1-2	CASSLEAAIYYGYTF
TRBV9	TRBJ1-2	CASSVGGSGGYTF
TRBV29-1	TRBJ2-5	CSVPRGSETQYF
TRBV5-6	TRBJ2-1	CASSLAGTSGEQFF
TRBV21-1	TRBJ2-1	CASSKVWDRGNEQFF
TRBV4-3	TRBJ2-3	CASSQTSGGPAITATQYF
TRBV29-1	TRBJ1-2	CSVFPDYGYTF
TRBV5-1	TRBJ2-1	CASSLWGDRGNNEQFF
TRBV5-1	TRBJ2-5	CASSRGLAGEETQYF
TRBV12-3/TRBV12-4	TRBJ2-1	CASSLTLIPGLAGNEQFF
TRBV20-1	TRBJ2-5	CSARLQGAGETQYF
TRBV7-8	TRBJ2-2	CASSLLTGELFF
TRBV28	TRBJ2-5	CASMRPRVQETQYF